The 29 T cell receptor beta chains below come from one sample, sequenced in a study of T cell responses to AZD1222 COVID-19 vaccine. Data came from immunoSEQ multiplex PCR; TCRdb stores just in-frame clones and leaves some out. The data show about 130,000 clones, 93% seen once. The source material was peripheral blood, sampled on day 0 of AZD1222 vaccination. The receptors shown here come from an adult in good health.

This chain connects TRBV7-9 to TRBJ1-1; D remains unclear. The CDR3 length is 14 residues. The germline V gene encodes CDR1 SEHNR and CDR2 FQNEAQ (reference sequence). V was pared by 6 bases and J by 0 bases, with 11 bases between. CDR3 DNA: TGTGCCAGCAGACACGACCTGGTGAACACTGAAGCTTTCTTT. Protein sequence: CASRHDLVNTEAFF.

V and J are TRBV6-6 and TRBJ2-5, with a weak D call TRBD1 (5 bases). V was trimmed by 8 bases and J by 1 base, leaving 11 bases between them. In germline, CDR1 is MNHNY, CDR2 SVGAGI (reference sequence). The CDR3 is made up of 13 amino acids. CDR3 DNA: TGTGCCAGCCATCGACAGCTCCAAGAGACCCAGTACTTC. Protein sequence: CASHRQLQETQYF.

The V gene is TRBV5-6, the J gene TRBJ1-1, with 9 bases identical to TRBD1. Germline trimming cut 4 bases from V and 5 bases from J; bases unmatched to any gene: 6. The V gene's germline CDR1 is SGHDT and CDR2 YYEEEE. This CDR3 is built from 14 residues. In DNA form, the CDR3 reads TGTGCCAGCAGCGGAGGGACAGGGAGGACTGAAGCTTTCTTT. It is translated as CASSGGTGRTEAFF.

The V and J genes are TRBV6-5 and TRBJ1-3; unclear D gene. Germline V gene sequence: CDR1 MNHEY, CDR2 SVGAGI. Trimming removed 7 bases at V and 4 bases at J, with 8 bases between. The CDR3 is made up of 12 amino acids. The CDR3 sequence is CASNRAGNTIYF. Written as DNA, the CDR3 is TGTGCCAGCAACAGAGCCGGAAACACCATATATTTT.

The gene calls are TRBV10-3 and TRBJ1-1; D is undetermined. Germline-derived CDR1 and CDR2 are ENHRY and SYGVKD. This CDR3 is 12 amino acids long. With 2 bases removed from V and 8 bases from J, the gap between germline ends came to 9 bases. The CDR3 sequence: CAISEPVGEAFF. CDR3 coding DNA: TGTGCCATCAGTGAGCCAGTCGGGGAAGCTTTCTTT.

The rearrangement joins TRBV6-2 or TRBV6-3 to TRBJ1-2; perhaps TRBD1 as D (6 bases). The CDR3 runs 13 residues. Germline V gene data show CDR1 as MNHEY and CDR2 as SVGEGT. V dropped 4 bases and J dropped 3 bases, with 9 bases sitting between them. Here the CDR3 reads CASSFTGHYGYTF. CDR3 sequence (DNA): TGTGCCAGCAGTTTCACAGGGCACTATGGCTACACCTTC.

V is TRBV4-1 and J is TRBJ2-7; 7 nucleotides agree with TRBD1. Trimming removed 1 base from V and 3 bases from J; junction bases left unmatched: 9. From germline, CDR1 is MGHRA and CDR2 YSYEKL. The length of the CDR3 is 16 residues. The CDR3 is CASSQVRGGQLYEQYF. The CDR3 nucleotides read TGCGCCAGCAGCCAAGTAAGAGGGGGCCAGCTCTACGAGCAGTACTTC.

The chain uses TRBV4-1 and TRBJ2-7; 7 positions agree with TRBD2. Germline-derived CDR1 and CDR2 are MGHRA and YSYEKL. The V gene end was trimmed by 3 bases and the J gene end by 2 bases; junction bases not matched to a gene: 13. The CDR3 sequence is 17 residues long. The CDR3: CASSHPRGGGSTYEQYF. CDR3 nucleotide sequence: TGCGCCAGCAGCCACCCAAGGGGCGGGGGTTCAACCTACGAGCAGTACTTC.

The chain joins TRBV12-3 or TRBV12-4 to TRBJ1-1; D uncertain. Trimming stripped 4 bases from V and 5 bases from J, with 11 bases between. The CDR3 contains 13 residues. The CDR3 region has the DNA TGTGCCAGCAGTTGGCCCGGACTAACTGAAGCTTTCTTT. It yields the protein CASSWPGLTEAFF.

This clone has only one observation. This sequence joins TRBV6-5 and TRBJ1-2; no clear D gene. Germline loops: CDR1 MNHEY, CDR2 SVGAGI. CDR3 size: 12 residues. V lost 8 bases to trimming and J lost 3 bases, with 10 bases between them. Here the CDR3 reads CASLQRDYGYTF. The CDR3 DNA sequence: TGTGCCAGCCTACAACGGGACTATGGCTACACCTTC.

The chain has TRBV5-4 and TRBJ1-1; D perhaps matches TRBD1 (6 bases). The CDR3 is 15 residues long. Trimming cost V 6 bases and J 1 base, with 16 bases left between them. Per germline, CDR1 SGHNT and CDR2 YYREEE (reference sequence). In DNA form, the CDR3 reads TGTGCCAGCATGCCCGTGGGGGCCGAGAACACTGAAGCTTTCTTT. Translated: CASMPVGAENTEAFF.

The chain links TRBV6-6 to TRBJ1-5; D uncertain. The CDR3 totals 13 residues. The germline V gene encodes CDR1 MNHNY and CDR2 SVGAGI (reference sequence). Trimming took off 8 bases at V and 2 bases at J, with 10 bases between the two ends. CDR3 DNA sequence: TGTGCCAGCTGTTTAGGCGGCAATCAGCCCCAGCATTTT. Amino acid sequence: CASCLGGNQPQHF.

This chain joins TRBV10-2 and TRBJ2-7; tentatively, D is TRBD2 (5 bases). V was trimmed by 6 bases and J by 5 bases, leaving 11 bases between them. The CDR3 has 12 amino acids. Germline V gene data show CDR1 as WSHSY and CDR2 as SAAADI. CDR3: CASRELGDEQYF. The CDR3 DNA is TGCGCCAGCAGGGAACTAGGTGACGAGCAGTACTTC.

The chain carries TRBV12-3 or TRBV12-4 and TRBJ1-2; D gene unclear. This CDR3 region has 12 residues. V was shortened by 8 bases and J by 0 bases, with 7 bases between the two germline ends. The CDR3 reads CASLRANYGYTF. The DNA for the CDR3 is TGTGCCAGCCTCCGAGCTAACTATGGCTACACCTTC.

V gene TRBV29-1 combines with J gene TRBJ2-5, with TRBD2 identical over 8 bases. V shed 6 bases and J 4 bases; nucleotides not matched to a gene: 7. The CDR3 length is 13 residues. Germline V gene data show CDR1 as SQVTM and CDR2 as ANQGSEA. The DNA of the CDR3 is TGCAGCGTCGCCGGGCTAGCGGGAGAGACCCAGTACTTC. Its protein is CSVAGLAGETQYF.

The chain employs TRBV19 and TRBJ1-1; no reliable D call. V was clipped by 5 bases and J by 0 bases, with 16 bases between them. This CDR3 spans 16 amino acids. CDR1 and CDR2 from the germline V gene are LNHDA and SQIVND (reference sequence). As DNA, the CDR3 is TGTGCCAGTAGTCCCCTGAACCTTATCATGAACACTGAAGCTTTCTTT. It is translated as CASSPLNLIMNTEAFF.

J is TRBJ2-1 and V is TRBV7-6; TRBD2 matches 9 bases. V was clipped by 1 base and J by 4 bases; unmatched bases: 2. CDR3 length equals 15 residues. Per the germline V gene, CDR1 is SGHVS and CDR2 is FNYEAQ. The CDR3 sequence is CASSLEAGGYNEQFF. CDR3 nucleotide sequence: TGTGCCAGCAGCTTAGAAGCGGGGGGATACAATGAGCAGTTCTTC.

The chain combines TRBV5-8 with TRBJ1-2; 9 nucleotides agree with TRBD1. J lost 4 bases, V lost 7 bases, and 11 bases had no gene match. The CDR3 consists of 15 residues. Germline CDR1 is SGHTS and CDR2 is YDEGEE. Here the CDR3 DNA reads TGTGCCAGCTCCTCTGGACAGGGGCCCTCCTATGGCTACACCTTC. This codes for CASSSGQGPSYGYTF.

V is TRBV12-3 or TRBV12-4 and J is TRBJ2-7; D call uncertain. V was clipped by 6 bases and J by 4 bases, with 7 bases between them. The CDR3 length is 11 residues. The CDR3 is CASSKSYEQYF. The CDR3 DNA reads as TGTGCCAGCAGCAAAAGTTACGAGCAGTACTTC.

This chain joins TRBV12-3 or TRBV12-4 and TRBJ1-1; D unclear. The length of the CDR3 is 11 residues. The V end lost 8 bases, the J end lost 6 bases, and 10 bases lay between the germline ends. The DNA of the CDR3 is TGTGCCAGCCTCCTAGGGTCTGAAGCTTTCTTT. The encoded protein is CASLLGSEAFF.

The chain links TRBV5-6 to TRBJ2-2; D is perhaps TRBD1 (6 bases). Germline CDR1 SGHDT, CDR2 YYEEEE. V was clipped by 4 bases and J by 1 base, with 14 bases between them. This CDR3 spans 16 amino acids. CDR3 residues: CASSTQGFWNTGELFF. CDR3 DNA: TGTGCCAGCAGCACTCAGGGGTTTTGGAACACCGGGGAGCTGTTTTTT.

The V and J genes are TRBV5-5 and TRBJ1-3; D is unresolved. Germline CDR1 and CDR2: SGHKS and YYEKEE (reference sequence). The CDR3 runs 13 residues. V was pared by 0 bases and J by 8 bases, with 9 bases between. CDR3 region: CASSLEEAHTIYF. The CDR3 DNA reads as TGTGCCAGCAGCTTGGAGGAGGCGCACACCATATATTTT.

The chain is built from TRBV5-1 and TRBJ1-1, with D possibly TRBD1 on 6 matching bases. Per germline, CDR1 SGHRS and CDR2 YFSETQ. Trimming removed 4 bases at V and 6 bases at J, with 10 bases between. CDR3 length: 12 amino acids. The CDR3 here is CASSVGGAEAFF. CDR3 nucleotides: TGCGCCAGCAGCGTAGGGGGGGCTGAAGCTTTCTTT.

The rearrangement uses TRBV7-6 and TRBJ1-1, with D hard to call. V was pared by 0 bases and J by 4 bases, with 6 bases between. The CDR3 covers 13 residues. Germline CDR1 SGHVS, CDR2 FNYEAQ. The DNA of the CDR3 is TGTGCCAGCAGCTTAGCGCTAGGCACTGAAGCTTTCTTT. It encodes CASSLALGTEAFF.

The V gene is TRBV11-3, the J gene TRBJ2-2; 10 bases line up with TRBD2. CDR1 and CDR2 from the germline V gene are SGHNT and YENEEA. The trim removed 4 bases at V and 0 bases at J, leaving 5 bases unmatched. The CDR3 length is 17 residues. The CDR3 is CASSSTSGASNTGELFF. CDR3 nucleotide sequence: TGTGCCAGCAGCTCCACTAGCGGGGCCTCGAACACCGGGGAGCTGTTTTTT. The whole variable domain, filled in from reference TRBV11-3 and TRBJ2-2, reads EAGVVQSPRYKIIEKKQPVAFWCNPISGHNTLYWYLQNLGQGPELLIRYENEEAVDDSQLPKDRFSAERLKGVDSTLKIQPAELGDSAVYLCASSSTSGASNTGELFFGEGSRLTVL.

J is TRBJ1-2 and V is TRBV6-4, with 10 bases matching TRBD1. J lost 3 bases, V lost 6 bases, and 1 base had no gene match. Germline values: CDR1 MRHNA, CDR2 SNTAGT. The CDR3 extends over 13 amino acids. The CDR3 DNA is TGTGCCAGCAGAGGACAGGGGGACTATGGCTACACCTTC. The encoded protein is CASRGQGDYGYTF.

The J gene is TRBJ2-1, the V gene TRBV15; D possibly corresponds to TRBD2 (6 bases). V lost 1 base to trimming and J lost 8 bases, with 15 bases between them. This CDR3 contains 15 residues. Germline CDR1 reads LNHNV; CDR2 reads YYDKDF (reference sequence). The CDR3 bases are TGTGCCACCAGCAGAGTCTTAGGAGGGTTCTATGAGCAGTTCTTC. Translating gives CATSRVLGGFYEQFF.

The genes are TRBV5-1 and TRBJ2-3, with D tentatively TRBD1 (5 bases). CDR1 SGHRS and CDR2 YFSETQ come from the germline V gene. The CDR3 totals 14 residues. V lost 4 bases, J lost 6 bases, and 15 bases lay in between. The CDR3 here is CASSPGQSGDTQYF. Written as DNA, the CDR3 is TGCGCCAGCAGCCCAGGGCAGTCTGGGGATACGCAGTATTTT.

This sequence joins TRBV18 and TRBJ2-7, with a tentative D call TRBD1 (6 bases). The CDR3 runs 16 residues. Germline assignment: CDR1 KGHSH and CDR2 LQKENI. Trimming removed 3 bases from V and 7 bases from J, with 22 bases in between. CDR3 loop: CASSPLDQHTGQEQYF. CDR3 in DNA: TGTGCCAGCTCACCGCTCGATCAACATACTGGACAGGAGCAGTACTTC.